This TCR beta chain was obtained from a study of tumor T cells in aggressive B-cell lymphoma. The germline gives CDR1 SGHDT, CDR2 YYEEEE. V was pared by 7 bases and J by 6 bases, with 9 bases of the junction left unmatched. The CDR3 is made up of 14 amino acids. Libraries were prepared by immunoSEQ multiplex PCR; TCRdb keeps only in-frame clonotypes and omits some of them. The profile shows 9,500 to 10,000 clones, approximately 85% of them singletons. The sample comprised tumor tissue. The chain has TRBV5-6 and TRBJ2-1, with 8 nucleotides matching TRBD2. This TCR came from an adult with diffuse large B cell lymphoma. In nucleotides, the CDR3 is TGTGCCAGCGCGCGGCGGGGGGCGCGCAATGAGCAGTTCTTC. As protein: CASARRGARNEQFF.